These 20 T cell receptor beta chains were all obtained from the same sample, sequenced in a study of molecular identifiers for immune sequencing clone quantification. Using its own MiXCR run on the PCR reads, TCRdb lists one record per CDR3 protein. The sample includes about 300,000 distinct CDR3 sequences, over 20% of them seen just once. The sample comprised naive CD8+ T cells from blood, with Jurkat cell RNA spiked in. Subset defined: FACS-sorted CD8+CD4-CCR7+CD45RA+ naive T cells. These receptors were taken from a human donor in good health. Some libraries in this study had Jurkat cell RNA spiked in.

Many counts were recorded for this clonotype. This chain uses TRBV4-1 with TRBJ2-7, with 8 bases fitting TRBD1. Trimming at V came to 4 bases and at J to 5 bases, leaving 4 bases not matched to a gene. Germline V CDR1 and CDR2: MGHRA, YSYEKL. CDR3 size: 13 residues. The CDR3 DNA sequence: TGCGCCAGCAGCCCCGGACAGGGCCACGAGCAGTACTTC. Amino acids: CASSPGQGHEQYF.

Ten or more counts support this clonotype. The CDR3 is CASSPETQTNNEKLFF. In DNA form, the CDR3 reads TGTGCCAGCAGCCCTGAGACACAAACGAATAATGAAAAACTGTTTTTT. The V and J genes are TRBV3-1 and TRBJ1-4; D remains ambiguous. The CDR3 is made up of 16 amino acids. Germline V gene sequence: CDR1 LGHDT, CDR2 YNNKEL (reference sequence). Trimming cost V 4 bases and J 4 bases, with 16 bases left between them.

About this clonotype: Given a much more abundant clone one base away, this may be a read error. The chain links TRBV28 to TRBJ1-5, with D possibly TRBD1 on 6 matching bases. V lost 4 bases and J 4 bases, leaving 26 bases between the germline ends. Germline values: CDR1 MDHEN, CDR2 SYDVKM. The CDR3 runs to 19 residues. DNA of the CDR3: TGTGCCAGCAGTTCCCTTACCCCTAGGACAGAGAGGAGTAATCAGCCCCAGCATTTT. Its translation: CASSSLTPRTERSNQPQHF.

About this clonotype itself: This may stem from a read error, because a much larger clone lies one nucleotide away. This chain connects TRBV7-6 to TRBJ2-2; D is perhaps TRBD2 (6 bases). The germline CDR1 and CDR2 sequences are SGHVS and FNYEAQ. The CDR3 is 13 residues long. V lost 4 bases and J 6 bases, leaving 9 bases between the germline ends. This CDR3 reads CASSSGDAGELFF. The CDR3 DNA is TGTGCCAGCAGCTCGGGGGACGCCGGGGAGCTGTTTTTT.

This clonotype was counted ten times or more. The chain uses TRBV7-2 and TRBJ2-5; 10 nucleotides match TRBD2. The CDR3 contains 14 residues. Germline CDR1 and CDR2: SGHTA and FQGNSA. With V trimmed by 5 bases and J by 3 bases, 3 bases remained unmatched. The chain's CDR3 is CASSTSGAKETQYF. CDR3 coding DNA: TGTGCCAGCAGCACTAGCGGGGCAAAAGAGACCCAGTACTTC.

This clonotype was seen repeatedly, ten times or more. The gene calls are TRBV29-1 and TRBJ2-7; D is uncertain. This CDR3 has 13 residues. Per the germline V gene, CDR1 is SQVTM and CDR2 is ANQGSEA. V shed 4 bases and J shed 3 bases, with 13 bases lying between them. CDR3 nucleotides: TGCAGCGTTGGAAGAGGCGGTTACTACGAGCAGTACTTC. This codes for CSVGRGGYYEQYF.

A remark on this clonotype: This may be a read error, as it is one base from a much larger clone. The genes are TRBV14 and TRBJ2-1; D may be TRBD1 (6 bases). The V gene lost 2 bases and the J gene lost 2 bases, with 10 bases spanning the gap. Germline assignment: CDR1 SGHDN and CDR2 FVKESK. This CDR3 has 15 residues. CDR3 sequence (DNA): TGTGCCAGCAGCCAAACACAGGGACCCTACAATGAGCAGTTCTTC. Its translation: CASSQTQGPYNEQFF.

This clonotype was recorded many times. The chain employs TRBV20-1 and TRBJ2-1; D unclear. Germline values: CDR1 DFQATT, CDR2 SNEGSKA (reference sequence). Trimming removed 0 bases at V and 0 bases at J, with 6 bases between. The CDR3 length is 14 residues. The CDR3 nucleotides are TGCAGTGCTAGAGAAGCCAGCTCCTACAATGAGCAGTTCTTC. Translation: CSAREASSYNEQFF.

The table lists this clonotype with a few counts. This may stem from a read error, because a much larger clone lies one nucleotide away. The chain uses TRBV30 and TRBJ1-1; D remains unclear. Germline loops: CDR1 GTSNPN, CDR2 SVGIG (reference sequence). There are 13 residues in the CDR3. The CDR3 region is CAWGVVPNTEAFF. The CDR3 nucleotides are TGTGCCTGGGGTGTCGTGCCGAACACTGAAGCTTTCTTT.

Concerning this clonotype: A clone one base away is much larger, so this may be a read error. The chain employs TRBV4-3 and TRBJ1-1, with D unclear. CDR3 length: 15 residues. The V gene's germline CDR1 is LGHNA and CDR2 YSLEER. In nucleotides, the CDR3 is TGCGCCAGCAGCCAAGAAGCCACAGCCTACACTGAGGCTTTCTTT. This sequence encodes CASSQEATAYTEAFF.

Concerning this clonotype: This may be a read error, as it is one base from a much larger clone. The J gene is TRBJ2-3, the V gene TRBV7-9, with D possibly matching TRBD2 (5 bases). The length of the CDR3 is 14 residues. Germline V gene sequence: CDR1 SEHNR, CDR2 FQNEAQ (reference sequence). In DNA form, the CDR3 reads TGTGCCAGCAGCCCTAGCCCTAGCACAGATACGCGGTATTTT. Residues: CASSPSPSTDTRYF.

This clonotype came up many times. This chain uses TRBV4-1 with TRBJ2-1, with 7 positions matching TRBD2. The V segment lost 4 bases and the J segment 4 bases; nucleotides outside the gene matches: 10. The CDR3 totals 16 residues. CDR1 and CDR2 from the germline V gene are MGHRA and YSYEKL. The CDR3 region has the DNA TGCGCCAGCAGCCCCGAGCCTAGCGGCCATTACAATGAGCAGTTCTTC. Translation: CASSPEPSGHYNEQFF.

The chain uses TRBV3-1 and TRBJ2-5; D ambiguous. CDR1 is LGHDT, CDR2 YNNKEL, per germline (reference sequence). V shed 0 bases and J shed 4 bases, with 12 bases lying between them. CDR3 length: 15 amino acids. DNA of the CDR3: TGTGCCAGCAGCCAAGACCTCCCATCGTTAGAGACCCAGTACTTC. Translation: CASSQDLPSLETQYF.

The table lists this clonotype with many counts. The V and J genes are TRBV7-6 and TRBJ2-7, with D unclear. V was cut by 1 base and J by 5 bases, with 12 bases left in between. CDR3 length: 14 amino acids. Germline V CDR1 and CDR2: SGHVS, FNYEAQ. The CDR3 region has the DNA TGTGCCAGCAGCTTAGGTGGAATCGGCCACGAGCAGTACTTC. As protein: CASSLGGIGHEQYF.

This rearrangement joins TRBV30 to TRBJ2-7; D gene ambiguous. Trimming cost V 5 bases and J 2 bases, with 16 bases left between them. The CDR3 runs 14 residues. Germline V gene sequence: CDR1 GTSNPN, CDR2 SVGIG (reference sequence). The CDR3 loop reads CAWASMGMAYEQYF. The CDR3 DNA reads TGTGCCTGGGCCTCTATGGGCATGGCCTACGAGCAGTACTTC.

This clonotype was seen repeatedly, ten times or more. The chain links TRBV7-8 to TRBJ1-1; a weak D match, TRBD1 (6 bases). Germline lookup yields CDR1 SGHVS and CDR2 FQNEAQ. The CDR3 has 20 amino acids. V was cut by 2 bases and J by 0 bases, with 25 bases left in between. CDR3 sequence: CASSLPPWVNGQLLNTEAFF. The CDR3 nucleotides read TGTGCCAGCAGCTTACCCCCCTGGGTGAACGGACAGCTCCTGAACACTGAAGCTTTCTTT.

Remarks on this clonotype: The conserved phenylalanine or tryptophan normally closing the CDR3 is absent here, so this likely arose from a read error. V gene TRBV15 combines with J gene TRBJ2-3; possibly TRBD2 for D (6 bases). Trimming removed 0 bases at V and 0 bases at J, with 19 bases between. The V gene's germline CDR1 is LNHNV and CDR2 YYDKDF (reference sequence). This CDR3 is 19 amino acids long. CDR3: CATSRDPGLTITSTDTQYS. CDR3 nucleotide sequence: TGTGCCACCAGCAGAGATCCCGGACTAACTATCACTAGCACAGATACGCAGTATTCT.

As to this clonotype: With a much larger clone just one base away, this may be a read error. The chain links TRBV12-5 to TRBJ1-5; TRBD1 is a possible D gene (5 bases). Germline CDR1 reads LGHNT; CDR2 reads FRNRAP. The CDR3 contains 13 residues. CDR3 nucleotides: TGTGCTAGTGCCCTAGGGGTGGGGGAGCTCCAGCGTTTT. Translating gives CASALGVGELQRF.

Regarding this clonotype: This could be a read error, since a much larger clone is one nucleotide away. The chain joins TRBV4-1 to TRBJ2-7; TRBD1 agrees at 11 bases. The germline V gene encodes CDR1 MGHRA and CDR2 YSYEKL. The CDR3 covers 14 residues. CDR3 bases: TGCGCCGGCAGCCAAGGGACAGGGGGAGACGAGCAGTACTTC. This gives the protein CAGSQGTGGDEQYF.

Worth noting for this clonotype: Given the absence of the conserved phenylalanine or tryptophan at the CDR3 end, a read error is likely. The V and J genes are TRBV5-3 and TRBJ2-3; TRBD1 might be the D (7 bases). TRBV5-3 is noted as an ORF with a role that remains uncertain. This CDR3 is 15 amino acids long. The CDR3 loop reads CASSLWRGLTDTQYL. The CDR3, as DNA: TGTGCCAGCAGCTTGTGGAGGGGGCTAACAGATACGCAGTATCTT.